The 29 T cell receptor beta chains below all came from one sample that was sequenced in a study of technical replicates of blood from a few donors. The assay was immunoSEQ multiplex PCR, and TCRdb's table has in-frame clones only and misses some. The repertoire consists of about 14,000 clones, with approximately 80% occurring once and the leading ten covering about 12%. Sequenced material: PBMCs. The receptors originated from a human donor in good health.

This CDR3 is CASSRTGGTEAFF. The CDR3 DNA follows: TGTGCCAGCAGCAGGACAGGGGGCACTGAAGCTTTCTTT. The rearrangement uses TRBV11-2 and TRBJ1-1; 10 bases are shared with TRBD1. Germline V CDR1 and CDR2: SGHAT, FQNNGV. This CDR3 is 13 amino acids long. Trimming took 5 bases from V and 4 from J; bases not matched to a gene: 1.

The J gene is TRBJ2-3, the V gene TRBV27, with 13 bases lining up with TRBD2. CDR1 is MNHEY and CDR2 is SMNVEV in the germline V gene (reference sequence). The CDR3 sequence is 15 residues long. V gave up 5 bases and J gave up 4 bases; unmatched junction bases: 3. The CDR3 reads CASSPLAGGADTQYF. CDR3 in DNA: TGTGCCAGCAGTCCACTAGCGGGAGGGGCAGATACGCAGTATTTT.

The J gene is TRBJ2-1, the V gene TRBV27; 7 nucleotides match TRBD2. Trimming removed 7 bases from V and 0 bases from J; junction bases left unmatched: 3. The CDR3 spans 14 residues. Per the germline V gene, CDR1 is MNHEY and CDR2 is SMNVEV (reference sequence). DNA of the CDR3: TGTGCCAGCAATGGCGGGAGCTCCTACAATGAGCAGTTCTTC. Amino acids: CASNGGSSYNEQFF.

This CDR3 is CASSPGLGQKGNTIYF. The CDR3 DNA sequence: TGTGCCAGCTCACCAGGTCTGGGACAGAAAGGAAACACCATATATTTT. The genes are TRBV18 and TRBJ1-3; 7 bases are a match to TRBD1. V shed 2 bases and J 4 bases; nucleotides not matched to a gene: 8. Germline-derived CDR1 and CDR2 are KGHSH and LQKENI. CDR3 length equals 16 residues.

The chain employs TRBV7-9 and TRBJ2-1; 7 nucleotides match TRBD2. After removal of 4 bases from V and 5 bases from J, the junction contained 14 bases not matched to a gene. CDR1 and CDR2 (germline): SEHNR, FQNEAQ (reference sequence). The CDR3 has 17 residues. The CDR3 sequence is CASSSIRSSGKNNEQFF. The CDR3 bases are TGTGCCAGCAGCTCGATCAGATCTAGCGGTAAAAACAATGAGCAGTTCTTC.

This clone was recorded once. V is TRBV12-5 and J is TRBJ2-6; possible D gene TRBD2, 5 bases. The CDR3 length is 17 residues. Trimming shortened V by 5 bases and J by 4 bases, and 18 bases separated the two germline ends. In germline, CDR1 is LGHNT, CDR2 FRNRAP. The chain's CDR3 is CASGGSGSGTGANVLTF. CDR3 bases: TGTGCTAGTGGTGGTTCTGGGAGCGGTACAGGGGCCAACGTCCTGACTTTC.

This chain links TRBV5-1 with TRBJ2-2, with 7 bases matching TRBD1. The CDR3 extends over 16 amino acids. V dropped 4 bases and J dropped 8; count of bases not matched to a gene: 14. CDR1 and CDR2 from the germline V gene are SGHRS and YFSETQ. The CDR3 nucleotides read TGCGCCAGCAGCGAGGGGACAGAAGTATTAATTGGGGAGCTGTTTTTT. This encodes CASSEGTEVLIGELFF.

V is TRBV7-8 and J is TRBJ2-1; 8 positions agree with TRBD1. Germline CDR1 is SGHVS and CDR2 is FQNEAQ. This CDR3 spans 14 amino acids. Trimming at V came to 5 bases and at J to 7 bases, leaving 7 bases not matched to a gene. The CDR3 protein is CASSHTGGSNEQFF. CDR3 nucleotides: TGTGCCAGCAGCCATACAGGGGGTTCGAATGAGCAGTTCTTC.

This sequence joins TRBV5-1 and TRBJ2-3; D is ambiguous. Trimming shortened V by 0 bases and J by 6 bases, and 8 bases separated the two germline ends. This CDR3 has 13 amino acids. The germline gives CDR1 SGHRS, CDR2 YFSETQ. CDR3 nucleotides: TGCGCCAGCAGCTTGGACGGTTTGGATACGCAGTATTTT. It encodes CASSLDGLDTQYF.

This chain links TRBV23-1 with TRBJ2-2, with 7 bases lining up with TRBD2. TRBV23-1 is an ORF for which the function is uncertain. CDR3 length equals 17 residues. Germline trimming cut 6 bases from V and 3 bases from J; bases unmatched to any gene: 13. The CDR3 coding sequence is TGCGCCAGCAGAAACCCCTTACAGCGGGAAGACACCGGGGAGCTGTTTTTT. Translating it yields CASRNPLQREDTGELFF.

This clone occurred once. This sequence joins TRBV29-1 and TRBJ2-7; 7 nucleotides agree with TRBD1. CDR3 length: 12 residues. With 7 bases clipped from V and 6 bases from J, the junction kept 9 bases outside the gene matches. Germline V gives CDR1 SQVTM, CDR2 ANQGSEA. Here the CDR3 reads CSGRQGLGEQYF. CDR3 DNA: TGCAGCGGCCGACAGGGCTTGGGCGAGCAGTACTTC.

This chain joins TRBV10-2 and TRBJ2-2, with a possible D match to TRBD2 (6 bases). This CDR3 region has 13 residues. Germline CDR1 is WSHSY and CDR2 is SAAADI. V lost 3 bases, J lost 6 bases, and 8 bases lay in between. The CDR3 DNA follows: TGCGCCAGCAGTGATACGGGGGCCGGGGAGCTGTTTTTT. Translation: CASSDTGAGELFF.

The CDR3 nucleotides read TGCGCCAGCAGCTCCGGGACACAAAAGGCCTATGGCTACACCTTC. Its protein product is CASSSGTQKAYGYTF. The genes are TRBV5-1 and TRBJ1-2, with D tentatively TRBD1 (6 bases). Trimming pared 3 bases from V and 4 bases from J, leaving 16 bases between. This CDR3 contains 15 residues. CDR1 is SGHRS and CDR2 is YFSETQ in the germline V gene. Full variable domain (missing parts from reference TRBV5-1 and TRBJ1-2): KAGVTQTPRYLIKTRGQQVTLSCSPISGHRSVSWYQQTPGQGLQFLFEYFSETQRNKGNFPGRFSGRQFSNSRSEMNVSTLELGDSALYLCASSSGTQKAYGYTFGSGTRLTVV.

The rearrangement joins TRBV29-1 to TRBJ2-5, with 7 bases fitting TRBD1. The trim removed 4 bases at V and 2 bases at J, leaving 4 bases unmatched. Germline V gene lookup returns CDR1 SQVTM and CDR2 ANQGSEA. The CDR3 sequence is 13 residues long. CDR3 DNA: TGCAGCGTTGCTGGGACAGTTCAAGAGACCCAGTACTTC. Translated, it gives CSVAGTVQETQYF.

CDR3 sequence: CASSLDPGVTGELFF. The CDR3 DNA follows: TGTGCCAGCAGCTTGGATCCGGGGGTCACCGGGGAGCTGTTTTTT. V is TRBV5-5 and J is TRBJ2-2; D is possibly TRBD2 (6 bases). The germline gives CDR1 SGHKS, CDR2 YYEKEE (reference sequence). V lost 0 bases and J 4 bases, leaving 10 bases between the germline ends. This CDR3 spans 15 amino acids.

The chain recombines TRBV9 with TRBJ1-3, with D maybe TRBD1 (5 bases). Germline CDR1 is SGDLS and CDR2 is YYNGEE. CDR3 length: 15 residues. Trimming left V 0 bases short and J 4 bases short, with 11 bases between. The CDR3 reads CASSVGAGAGNTIYF. CDR3 DNA sequence: TGTGCCAGCAGCGTAGGGGCTGGGGCCGGAAACACCATATATTTT.

Only a few counts were recorded for this clone. J is TRBJ2-2 and V is TRBV7-9; a possible D gene is TRBD1 (5 bases). The length of the CDR3 is 16 residues. V lost 1 base and J lost 4, with 13 bases in between. CDR1 is SEHNR, CDR2 FQNEAQ, per germline (reference sequence). The CDR3 bases are TGTGCCAGCAGCTTAGATGGGGCTTTGAGCACCGGGGAGCTGTTTTTT. Translated, it gives CASSLDGALSTGELFF.

This chain links TRBV7-9 with TRBJ1-2; D is possibly TRBD1 (5 bases). The germline V gene has CDR1 SEHNR and CDR2 FQNEAQ (reference sequence). V dropped 2 bases and J dropped 3 bases, with 10 bases sitting between them. CDR3 size: 14 residues. The CDR3: CASSLPPRDYGYTF. CDR3 DNA: TGTGCCAGCAGCTTACCCCCCAGGGACTATGGCTACACCTTC.

The rearrangement uses TRBV28 and TRBJ1-3, with D possibly matching TRBD1 (6 bases). This CDR3 spans 16 amino acids. The germline CDR1 and CDR2 sequences are MDHEN and SYDVKM. Trimming took 6 bases from V and 2 from J, leaving 17 bases between them. The CDR3 region has the DNA TGTGCCAGCAGCATGGGGGCCGGGGAGCCTGGAAACACCATATATTTT. This codes for CASSMGAGEPGNTIYF.

The V and J genes are TRBV5-8 and TRBJ1-1; D gene ambiguous. The CDR3 totals 16 residues. V was cut by 0 bases and J by 5 bases, with 17 bases left in between. Germline V gene data show CDR1 as SGHTS and CDR2 as YDEGEE. In DNA, the CDR3 is TGTGCCAGCAGCTTGGCCTCAGGCCGAATCAGGACTGAAGCTTTCTTT. The encoded protein is CASSLASGRIRTEAFF. Looking up the rest from reference TRBV5-8 and TRBJ1-1 gives the full variable domain: EAGVTQSPTHLIKTRGQQATLRCSPISGHTSVYWYQQALGLGLQFLLWYDEGEERNRGNFPPRFSGRQFPNYSSELNVNALELEDSALYLCASSLASGRIRTEAFFGQGTRLTVV.

The genes are TRBV19 and TRBJ1-5, with TRBD1 matching over 7 bases. This CDR3 is built from 19 residues. CDR1 and CDR2 from the germline V gene are LNHDA and SQIVND (reference sequence). V trimming: 6 bases; J trimming: 2 bases; junction bases outside the gene matches: 19. In DNA, the CDR3 is TGTGCCAGTAGGGGGACCGGGACAGTTAACGCTCTTGGCAATCAGCCCCAGCATTTT. Encoded protein: CASRGTGTVNALGNQPQHF.

V gene TRBV19 combines with J gene TRBJ2-5; TRBD1 agrees at 10 bases. CDR1 is LNHDA, CDR2 SQIVND, per germline (reference sequence). J was trimmed by 5 bases and V by 4 bases; bases with no gene match: 7. The CDR3 is made up of 15 amino acids. The CDR3 bases are TGTGCCAGTAGTAGCCTCGGACAGGGGGTGGAGACCCAGTACTTC. Protein sequence: CASSSLGQGVETQYF. The complete variable domain, with remaining parts taken from reference TRBV19 and TRBJ2-5, reads DGGITQSPKYLFRKEGQNVTLSCEQNLNHDAMYWYRQDPGQGLRLIYYSQIVNDFQKGDIAEGYSVSREKKESFPLTVTSAQKNPTAFYLCASSSLGQGVETQYFGPGTRLLVL.

The chain couples TRBV27 to TRBJ2-1, with 8 bases fitting TRBD2. V shed 6 bases, J shed 8 bases, and the junction held 24 bases outside the gene matches. Germline V gene lookup returns CDR1 MNHEY and CDR2 SMNVEV (reference sequence). The length of the CDR3 is 19 residues. CDR3 in DNA: TGTGCCAGCAGCCTGCAAATACAATCGGGACGCCCGGGGGGGGATGAGCAGTTCTTC. Encoded protein: CASSLQIQSGRPGGDEQFF.

V and J are TRBV12-5 and TRBJ2-1; D perhaps matches TRBD1 (6 bases). CDR3 length equals 19 residues. Germline V CDR1 and CDR2: LGHNT, FRNRAP. V was clipped by 3 bases and J by 4 bases, with 25 bases between them. CDR3 sequence reads: CASGLPSSSTGAQYNEQFF. Written as DNA, the CDR3 is TGTGCTAGTGGTTTACCATCTTCGTCGACAGGCGCTCAATACAATGAGCAGTTCTTC.

The chain links TRBV11-3 to TRBJ2-3; tentative D call: TRBD2 (6 bases). V was trimmed by 3 bases and J by 8 bases, leaving 12 bases between them. The CDR3 sequence is 13 residues long. Germline V lookup: CDR1 SGHNT, CDR2 YENEEA. The CDR3 sequence: CASSFRQGGTQYF. Written as DNA, the CDR3 is TGTGCCAGCAGCTTCAGGCAGGGAGGTACGCAGTATTTT.

The chain has TRBV7-9 and TRBJ2-1; the match to TRBD2 covers 9 bases. The germline gives CDR1 SEHNR, CDR2 FQNEAQ (reference sequence). This CDR3 comprises 16 residues. After removal of 5 bases from V and 8 bases from J, the junction contained 13 bases not matched to a gene. The CDR3 sequence is CASSTLVAGGPYEQFF. DNA for the CDR3: TGTGCCAGCAGCACCCTAGTTGCGGGAGGGCCCTATGAGCAGTTCTTC.

This chain joins TRBV19 and TRBJ2-6; 7 nucleotides line up with TRBD2. Trimming cost V 5 bases and J 4 bases; bases outside gene matches: 14. Germline V gene sequence: CDR1 LNHDA, CDR2 SQIVND (reference sequence). This CDR3 contains 18 residues. The CDR3 here is CASSAGTTKTSGANVLTF. CDR3 nucleotide sequence: TGTGCCAGTAGTGCCGGGACTACAAAGACCTCCGGGGCCAACGTCCTGACTTTC.

The chain couples TRBV9 to TRBJ2-7; 9 bases fit TRBD2. V was clipped by 0 bases and J by 6 bases; unmatched bases: 7. This CDR3 region has 15 residues. The germline V gene encodes CDR1 SGDLS and CDR2 YYNGEE. CDR3 sequence: CASSVGASGNSEQYF. The CDR3, as DNA: TGTGCCAGCAGCGTAGGGGCTAGCGGGAATAGCGAGCAGTACTTC.

V and J are TRBV6-4 and TRBJ1-4; D unclear. Germline V gene lookup returns CDR1 MRHNA and CDR2 SNTAGT. V was trimmed by 8 bases and J by 13 bases, leaving 20 bases between them. This CDR3 is 13 amino acids long. The CDR3 protein is CASRPGVAITLFF. CDR3 nucleotides: TGTGCCAGCCGCCCCGGGGTAGCCATTACACTGTTTTTT.